The T cell receptor beta chain described here comes from a study of control samples from healthy donors and cancer patients. Using immunoSEQ multiplex PCR, the repertoire was profiled, and TCRdb retains in-frame clones only, with some absent. The table lists tens of thousands of clones, 79% of them singletons. Sequenced: PBMCs. This TCR derives from a man in his fifties or sixties with head and neck cancer.

In DNA form, the CDR3 reads TGTGCCAGCAGTGAGGCGGGCAGGGCTTATAGCAATCAGCCCCAGCATTTT. It specifies CASSEAGRAYSNQPQHF. The chain employs TRBV2 and TRBJ1-5, with TRBD1 as a possible D gene (5 bases). Germline V gene data show CDR1 as SNHLY and CDR2 as FYNNEI. V lost 3 bases and J 0 bases, leaving 15 bases between the germline ends. The CDR3 sequence is 17 residues long.